This T cell receptor (delta chain) derives from a study of Vδ1+ human thymocytes. Points from the study as a whole: In the thymus, TRG and TRD repertoires looked highly polyclonal with Gaussian CDR3 lengths.

RNA was extracted from the cells and then reverse transcribed. The CDR3 regions were amplified by multiplex PCR from V-gene primers to a constant-region primer. TCRdb re-processed the multiplex PCR reads via CATT. The sample consists of about 55,000 delta-chain clones, 15% of them appearing once. After alphabeta T cell depletion, CD3+ Vdelta1+ Vdelta2- thymocytes were sorted. Germline trimming cut 2 bases from V and 3 bases from J; bases unmatched to any gene: 24. The CDR3 loop spans 22 amino acids. The V gene's germline CDR1 is TSWWSYY and CDR2 QGS. This clone was seen a few times. The antigen is not known.

The sequence derives from a boy under two years old who had congenital heart surgery. Sequenced sample: Vdelta1+ gamma-delta thymocytes from the thymus. This sample's subset: FACS-sorted CD3+ TCRalphabeta- TCRVdelta1+ TCRVdelta2- thymocytes. The gene calls are TRDV1 and TRDJ1; TRDD3 aligns across 10 bases. In DNA form, the CDR3 reads TGTGCTCTTGGGGAAAGAGGGTACTGGGGGATTGGGAGATTGGGGTTGGCCGATAAACTCATCTTT. Its protein product is CALGERGYWGIGRLGLADKLIF.